This T cell receptor beta chain was identified during a study of T cells in Graves' hyperthyroidism and ophthalmopathy (dated by TCRdb to between 2018 and 2021). General notes on the study: Peripheral blood was sampled at the time of initial diagnosis, prior to any treatment. To identify TCR V-J signatures that set the groups apart, the researchers used a discovery cohort of more than 95 patients, made up of under 45 with Graves' ophthalmopathy and 57 with stable Graves' hyperthyroidism. Prospective prediction of ophthalmopathy was tested in an independent validation cohort of under 20 hyperthyroidism patients and around 16 patients who later progressed to ophthalmopathy. For training and testing, the 100 or so patients in the discovery cohort were randomly divided in a 7:3 ratio. In addition, the study compared T-cell repertoires in thyroid tissue and in blood from several Graves' hyperthyroidism patients. After blood sampling, hyperthyroidism patients were treated with methimazole at a starting dose of 30 mg daily, and ophthalmopathy patients were treated with high-dose intravenous methylprednisolone. The paper describes TCR Vbeta CDR3 sequencing of more than 120 peripheral blood samples, made up of 43 ophthalmopathy patients, approximately 76 hyperthyroidism patients and about 17 progressor patients. Study-wide conclusions, independent of this receptor: Most expanded thyroid clonotypes (frequency above 0.001) were also found in blood, which suggests that blood repertoires may mirror thyroid immune responses. No statistical method was used to fix the sample size in advance, and group allocation was not hidden from the investigators. A model built on a 13 V-J signature distinguished ophthalmopathy from stable hyperthyroidism, reaching 85% to 90% sensitivity and about 81% specificity in cross-validation and 80%/75% in testing. During validation, the model predicted progression to ophthalmopathy a median of around 7 months ahead of onset, with approximately 71% sensitivity and 72.22% specificity.

Moderately to severely active disease, a Clinical Activity Score of at least 3, a NOSPECS grade of at least 4, and a duration under 3 months were present in ophthalmopathy patients. Exclusion was applied to patients with uncontrolled infections, other autoimmune diseases, pregnancy or lactation. Clinical symptoms, serum thyroxine and TRAb, thyroid ultrasound, and orbital computed tomography formed the basis for the diagnoses. PBMCs were isolated from 10 ml of fresh peripheral blood by Ficoll-Paque density gradient centrifugation. Trizol reagent was used to extract total RNA, and RNA quality was then checked on an Agilent 2100 Bioanalyzer. Of note for this clonotype: It lacks a known antigen. No much larger clone exists at a distance of one base, and base qualities are not known.

CDR1 and CDR2 (MNHEY, SVGAGI) derive from the germline V gene. From cysteine to phenylalanine, the CDR3 is 15 amino acids long. Only the CDR3 region is kept as DNA, spanning 45 bases read in frame from base 1. V sheds 0 bases and J sheds 2 bases, leaving 8 bases between their ends. TCR beta CDR3 regions were amplified from RNA transcripts. A first-round RT-PCR of the TCR CDR3 used the HTBI primer set with the Qiagen OneStep RT-PCR kit. Libraries were constructed in a second round of multiplex PCR, after which size selection and purification were performed. Paired-end sequencing of the libraries was performed with 100 bp reads on an Illumina HiSeq2000. Turning to the authors' computational methods: Raw data were processed with SOAPnuke, discarding reads with adapters, uncalled bases, mean Phred below 15, or no exact constant-primer or identifier match. COPE v1.2.5 was used to merge high-quality paired reads, and clonotypes were defined as unique nucleotide sequences. Clonotypes were aligned to IMGT TRBV, TRBD and TRBJ reference segments using MiTCR v1.1. Only V-J combinations with frequency above 0.0001, covering about 99% of repertoires, were analysed. The TCS score was defined as the ratio of F50 (clonal expansion) to E x V (chaos), calculated using BLOSUM62-based TCRdist between CDR3 peptides within each V-J. Welch's t-statistics and random forest reduced roughly 530 V-J features to roughly 13, which were used in a naive Bayes classifier (R e1071). Through fastp at Q25 and MiXCR, TCRdb rebuilt clones from the public reads, retaining in-frame beta chains. Rows matching on CDR3 protein sequence are summarized as one entry with the most common DNA and genes. TCRdb's processing, not the study's, gives the V and J calls here. Recorded for this sample are 350,000 to 400,000 distinct CDR3 sequences; 15% to 20% of them occurred a single time. 35% to 45% of the sample lies in the top ten.

The chain was built from TRBV6-5 and TRBJ2-1; no D gene call is confident. The source is a man between 18 and 29 years old with Graves' ophthalmopathy. The sample consisted of blood. The CDR3 has the sequence CASSYSRGTYNEQFF. The bases are TGTGCCAGCAGTTACTCACGCGGAACCTACAATGAGCAGTTCTTC.